This T cell receptor (beta chain) was sequenced for a study of cytomegalovirus exposure and HLA in healthy donors. Study outcomes and limitations: As a later analysis revealed, most CMV-associated TCR beta chains appeared HLA-restricted.

The ends were cut back, 4 bases at V and 10 bases at J, with 11 bases in the middle. Germline V CDR1 and CDR2: SGHAT, FQNNGV. The CDR3 sequence is 13 residues long. The PCR made use of 60 Vbeta and 13 Jbeta primers. Produced via immunoSEQ multiplex PCR; TCRdb's table is partial and in-frame only. The sample shows roughly 100,000 clones, 60% to 80% of them seen only once. This clone was seen only a few times. Its antigen is unknown. The rearrangement joins TRBV11-2 to TRBJ1-6; D is uncertain. The TCR sequence derives from a man in his fifties in good health and CMV-seropositive. Specimen: PBMCs. The CDR3 sequence is CASSYSTLSPLHF. The DNA of the CDR3 is TGTGCCAGCAGCTATTCTACCTTGTCACCCCTCCACTTT.